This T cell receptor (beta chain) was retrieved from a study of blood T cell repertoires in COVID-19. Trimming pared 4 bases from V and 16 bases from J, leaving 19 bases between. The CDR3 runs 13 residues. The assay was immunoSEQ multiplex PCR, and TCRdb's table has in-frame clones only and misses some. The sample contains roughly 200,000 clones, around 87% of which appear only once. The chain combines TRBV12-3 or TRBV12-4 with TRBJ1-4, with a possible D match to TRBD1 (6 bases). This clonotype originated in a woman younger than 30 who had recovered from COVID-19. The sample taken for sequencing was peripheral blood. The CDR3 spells CASSYSGHPIPFF. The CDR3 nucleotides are TGTGCCAGCAGTTACTCGGGACACCCTATTCCGTTTTTT.